This T cell receptor (beta chain) stems from a study of shared clonotypes between healthy human individuals. Terminally differentiated effector memory CD45RA+ cells were left out of the naive CD8 fraction, which was CD45RO-negative and positively selected for CCR7. Method: immunoSEQ multiplex PCR; TCRdb's copy keeps in-frame clones and lacks some. The sample contains 2 million to 2.5 million clones, about 92% of which appear only once. Overall study results and limits: Against clonotypes common to all four donors, non-shared ones had lower generation probabilities.

A word on this clone: As yet, its antigen is unknown.

Germline loops: CDR1 SQVTM, CDR2 ANQGSEA. The CDR3 spans 14 residues. The trim removed 6 bases at V and 2 bases at J, leaving 8 bases unmatched. The specimen was naive CD8+ T cells from PBMCs. The chain joins TRBV29-1 to TRBJ2-5; 8 bases align to TRBD2. This clonotype was sampled from a man aged 18 to 30 in good health. Some clones in this sample may be carry-over from other donors' samples. The DNA for the CDR3 is TGCAGCGTGGCGGGGGGAGGCTCTCAAGAGACCCAGTACTTC. This translates into CSVAGGGSQETQYF.